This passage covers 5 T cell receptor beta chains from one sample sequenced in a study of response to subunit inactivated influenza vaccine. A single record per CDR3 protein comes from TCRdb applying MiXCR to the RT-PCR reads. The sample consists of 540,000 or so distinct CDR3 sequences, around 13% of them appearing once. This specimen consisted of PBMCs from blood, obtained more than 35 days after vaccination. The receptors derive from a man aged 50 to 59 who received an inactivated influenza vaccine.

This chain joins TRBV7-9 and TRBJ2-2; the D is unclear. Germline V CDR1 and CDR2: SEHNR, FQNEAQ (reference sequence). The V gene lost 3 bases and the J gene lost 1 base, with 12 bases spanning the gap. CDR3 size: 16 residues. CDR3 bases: TGTGCCAGCAGCTTCGTCTCGTCTGAGAACACCGGGGAGCTGTTTTTT. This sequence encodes CASSFVSSENTGELFF.

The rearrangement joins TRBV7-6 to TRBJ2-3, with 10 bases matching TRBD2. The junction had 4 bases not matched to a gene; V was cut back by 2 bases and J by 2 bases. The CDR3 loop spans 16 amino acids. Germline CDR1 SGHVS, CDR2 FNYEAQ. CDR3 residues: CASSLLAGALTDTQYF. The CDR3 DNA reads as TGTGCCAGCAGCTTACTAGCGGGGGCCCTCACAGATACGCAGTATTTT.

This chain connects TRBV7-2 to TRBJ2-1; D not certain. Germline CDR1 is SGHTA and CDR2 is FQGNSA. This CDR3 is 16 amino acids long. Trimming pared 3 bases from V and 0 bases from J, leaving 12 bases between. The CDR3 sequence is CASSFRSGISYNEQFF. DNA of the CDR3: TGTGCCAGCAGCTTTCGGTCTGGGATCTCCTACAATGAGCAGTTCTTC.

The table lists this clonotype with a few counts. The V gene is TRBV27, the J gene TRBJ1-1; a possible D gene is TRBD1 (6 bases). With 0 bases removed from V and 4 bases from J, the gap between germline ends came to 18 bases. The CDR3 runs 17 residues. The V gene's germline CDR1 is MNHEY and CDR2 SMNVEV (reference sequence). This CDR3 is CASSLSGRGSISTEAFF. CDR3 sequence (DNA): TGTGCCAGCAGTTTATCGGGGAGGGGGAGTATTAGCACTGAAGCTTTCTTT.

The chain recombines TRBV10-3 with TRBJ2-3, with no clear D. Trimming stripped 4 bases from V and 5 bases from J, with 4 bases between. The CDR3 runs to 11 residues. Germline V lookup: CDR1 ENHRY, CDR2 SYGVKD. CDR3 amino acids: CAISGKDTQYF. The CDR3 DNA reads TGTGCCATCAGTGGGAAAGATACGCAGTATTTT.